This T cell receptor (beta chain) emerged from a study of cytomegalovirus exposure and HLA in healthy donors. Overall study: Early released data comprised 75 million to 100 million unique TCRs from HLA-typed donors. Study observations and caveats: TCR association rates varied by HLA locus in a later analysis, with DRB1 highest and HLA-C lowest.

This CDR3 region has 14 residues. CDR1 LGHNA and CDR2 YNFKEQ come from the germline V gene. V lost 0 bases and J lost 4, with 8 bases in between. The PCR was carried out with 60 Vbeta primers and 13 Jbeta primers. Assay: immunoSEQ multiplex PCR; the TCRdb copy retains only in-frame clones and omits some. Found here are about 190,000 clones, more than 65% of them singletons; the top ten hold less than 4.5%. With regard to this clone: What it recognizes is unknown.

This chain uses TRBV4-2 with TRBJ2-3; possibly TRBD1 for D (5 bases). This clonotype was obtained from a man between 45 and 60 years old in good health and CMV-seronegative. The sample comprised PBMCs. The CDR3 reads CASSQDRVPDTQYF. The CDR3 bases are TGTGCCAGCAGCCAAGACAGGGTCCCAGATACGCAGTATTTT.